One and the same sample provided the 28 T cell receptor beta chains below, sequenced in a study of cytomegalovirus exposure and HLA in healthy donors. TCRdb's copy holds only in-frame clones and misses some; the assay was immunoSEQ multiplex PCR. The table includes some 320,000 clones, roughly nine tenths detected once. Material: PBMCs. These receptors came from a woman aged 30 to 39 in good health and CMV-seropositive.

The chain joins TRBV4-1 to TRBJ1-5; 7 bases line up with TRBD1. Germline V gives CDR1 MGHRA, CDR2 YSYEKL. The J segment lost 2 bases and the V segment lost 1 base, leaving 5 bases of the junction unmatched. The CDR3 is made up of 16 amino acids. The chain's CDR3 is CASSQVYGQGNQPQHF. Written as DNA, the CDR3 is TGCGCCAGCAGCCAAGTCTACGGACAGGGCAATCAGCCCCAGCATTTT.

The chain carries TRBV10-3 and TRBJ2-1; TRBD2 matches at 12 bases. This CDR3 is 18 amino acids long. J lost 4 bases, V lost 3 bases, and 10 bases had no gene match. CDR1 is ENHRY and CDR2 is SYGVKD in the germline V gene. CDR3: CAISDLASGRARYNEQFF. The DNA for the CDR3 is TGTGCCATCAGTGACTTGGCTAGCGGGAGGGCCAGGTACAATGAGCAGTTCTTC.

The chain couples TRBV6-1 to TRBJ2-7, with D possibly matching TRBD2 (5 bases). This CDR3 is 15 amino acids long. V was shortened by 1 base and J by 1 base, with 11 bases between the two germline ends. Germline CDR1 reads MNHNS; CDR2 reads SASEGT. The CDR3 region is CASSEGLGRSYEQYF. In nucleotides, the CDR3 is TGTGCCAGCAGTGAAGGGCTGGGGAGATCCTACGAGCAGTACTTC.

The gene calls are TRBV9 and TRBJ2-5; 8 bases fit TRBD2. Trimming removed 9 bases from V and 5 bases from J; junction bases left unmatched: 6. The CDR3 contains 12 residues. Germline V gives CDR1 SGDLS, CDR2 YYNGEE. For the CDR3, the DNA is TGTGCCACACTTAGCGGGAAGGAGACCCAGTACTTC. Encoded protein: CATLSGKETQYF.

The chain has TRBV19 and TRBJ2-7, with 10 positions matching TRBD1. CDR1 is LNHDA, CDR2 SQIVND, per germline (reference sequence). V shed 3 bases, J shed 4 bases, and the junction held 12 bases outside the gene matches. The CDR3 extends over 17 amino acids. CDR3 residues: CASSISTGGNLPYEQYF. In DNA form, the CDR3 reads TGTGCCAGTAGTATCTCGACAGGGGGCAACCTACCTTACGAGCAGTACTTC.

This sequence joins TRBV29-1 and TRBJ1-1; D may be TRBD1 (5 bases). With 7 bases removed from V and 3 bases from J, the gap between germline ends came to 24 bases. CDR3 length: 16 residues. The germline CDR1 and CDR2 sequences are SQVTM and ANQGSEA. For the CDR3, the DNA is TGCAGCGCCTTCGGTGGGACCCCCAGGTACGACACTGAAGCTTTCTTT. Amino acid sequence: CSAFGGTPRYDTEAFF.

The chain uses TRBV7-3 and TRBJ2-3; TRBD2 aligns across 7 bases. Trimming cost V 5 bases and J 6 bases; bases outside gene matches: 5. CDR1 is SGHTA, CDR2 FQGTGA, per germline. CDR3 length: 13 residues. For the CDR3, the DNA is TGTGCCAGCAGCCCTAGCGGTTTGGATACGCAGTATTTT. It codes for CASSPSGLDTQYF.

This chain connects TRBV7-6 to TRBJ2-2; tentative D call: TRBD1 (6 bases). Germline values: CDR1 SGHVS, CDR2 FNYEAQ. V was shortened by 4 bases and J by 4 bases, with 10 bases between the two germline ends. CDR3 length equals 14 residues. The CDR3 DNA follows: TGTGCCAGCAGCTCTGGGGGCCCCACCGGGGAGCTGTTTTTT. Translating gives CASSSGGPTGELFF.

This clone occurred a few times. V and J are TRBV2 and TRBJ2-2, with a possible D match to TRBD2 (7 bases). V lost 5 bases, J lost 7 bases, and 14 bases lay in between. From germline, CDR1 is SNHLY and CDR2 FYNNEI. The CDR3 is 14 residues long. CDR3 protein: CASSLKGGGGELFF. The DNA of the CDR3 is TGTGCCAGCAGTCTAAAGGGAGGGGGCGGGGAGCTGTTTTTT.

Note on this clone: The CDR3 does not close with the conserved phenylalanine or tryptophan, likely indicating a read error. The DNA is omitted, as the CDR3 cannot be located on it reliably, and the CDR3 follows TCRdb's listing. The CDR3 region is CSVVQGLT. The rearrangement uses TRBV29-1 and TRBJ1-5; the table's D call, TRBD1, was not checked against the DNA. From germline, CDR1 is SQVTM and CDR2 ANQGSEA. The CDR3 numbers 8 amino acids, ends counted.

This clone is a singleton in its sample. V usage is TRBV9 and J usage is TRBJ1-2; D is unresolved. V was shortened by 0 bases and J by 4 bases, with 13 bases between the two germline ends. The CDR3 loop spans 15 amino acids. Germline lookup yields CDR1 SGDLS and CDR2 YYNGEE. As DNA, the CDR3 is TGTGCCAGCAGCGTAGTCCCAGCAGACCTCTATGGCTACACCTTC. Its protein product is CASSVVPADLYGYTF.

The V call is TRBV9, the J call TRBJ1-6; the D is unclear. The CDR3 consists of 14 residues. Trimming cost V 2 bases and J 7 bases, with 10 bases left between them. Per germline, CDR1 SGDLS and CDR2 YYNGEE. CDR3 in amino acids: CASSVAVTNSPLHF. CDR3 DNA sequence: TGTGCCAGCAGCGTCGCAGTGACCAATTCACCCCTCCACTTT.

V usage is TRBV27 and J usage is TRBJ1-5; D remains unclear. The CDR3 contains 14 residues. The germline V gene has CDR1 MNHEY and CDR2 SMNVEV (reference sequence). V shed 7 bases and J shed 2 bases, with 12 bases lying between them. In DNA form, the CDR3 reads TGTGCCAGCACCGACCGGAGTGGCAATCAGCCCCAGCATTTT. Its protein product is CASTDRSGNQPQHF.

This sequence joins TRBV5-1 and TRBJ2-2; D may match TRBD1 or TRBD2 (6 bases each). The germline CDR1 and CDR2 sequences are SGHRS and YFSETQ. V was pared by 0 bases and J by 3 bases, with 12 bases between. The CDR3 runs 16 residues. The CDR3, as DNA: TGCGCCAGCAGCTTGGTCGGGGGCTGGGACACCGGGGAGCTGTTTTTT. Translated, it gives CASSLVGGWDTGELFF.

Worth noting for this clone: In the same sample, other DNA sequences code for this CDR3. The chain employs TRBV9 and TRBJ1-1, with a weak D call TRBD1 (5 bases). Germline V CDR1 and CDR2: SGDLS, YYNGEE. Trimming stripped 0 bases from V and 5 bases from J, with 8 bases between. The CDR3 is 13 residues long. The CDR3 loop is CASSVGGSTEAFF. CDR3 in DNA: TGTGCCAGCAGCGTAGGGGGGTCTACTGAAGCTTTCTTT. The complete variable domain, with remaining parts taken from reference TRBV9 and TRBJ1-1, reads DSGVTQTPKHLITATGQRVTLRCSPRSGDLSVYWYQQSLDQGLQFLIQYYNGEERAKGNILERFSAQQFPDLHSELNLSSLELGDSALYFCASSVGGSTEAFFGQGTRLTVV.

This clone was seen a few times. V and J are TRBV11-3 and TRBJ2-7, with 7 bases lining up with TRBD1. There are 12 residues in the CDR3. Germline-derived CDR1 and CDR2 are SGHNT and YENEEA. Germline trimming cut 5 bases from V and 6 bases from J; bases unmatched to any gene: 4. CDR3 amino acids: CASSLSGGEQYF. The DNA of the CDR3 is TGTGCCAGCAGCCTCTCAGGGGGCGAGCAGTACTTC.

V gene TRBV18 combines with J gene TRBJ2-2; TRBD1 agrees at 7 bases. V lost 3 bases, J lost 0 bases, and 1 base stayed unmatched. Looked up from germline, CDR1 is KGHSH and CDR2 is LQKENI. There are 15 residues in the CDR3. CDR3 region: CASSPQGANTGELFF. The CDR3 nucleotides are TGTGCCAGCTCACCCCAGGGGGCGAACACCGGGGAGCTGTTTTTT.

The chain joins TRBV30 to TRBJ1-5; perhaps TRBD1 as D (5 bases). V lost 7 bases and J lost 2, with 15 bases in between. This CDR3 spans 14 amino acids. The germline V gene encodes CDR1 GTSNPN and CDR2 SVGIG (reference sequence). CDR3 sequence (DNA): TGTGCCTACCGGGCGTTGGGGGGCAATCAGCCCCAGCATTTT. Protein: CAYRALGGNQPQHF.

This clone was seen a handful of times. The rearrangement joins TRBV27 to TRBJ2-2; 7 bases line up with TRBD1. The CDR3 has 14 residues. The ends lost 6 bases at V and 5 bases at J; junction bases unmatched: 6. Looked up from germline, CDR1 is MNHEY and CDR2 is SMNVEV (reference sequence). The CDR3, as DNA: TGTGCCAGCAGGCCGGGGACAGCGACCGGGGAGCTGTTTTTT. Protein product: CASRPGTATGELFF.

This sequence joins TRBV7-2 and TRBJ2-1; no clear D gene. Trimming removed 1 base from V and 8 bases from J, with 15 bases in between. Germline V gene data show CDR1 as SGHTA and CDR2 as FQGNSA. The CDR3 covers 15 residues. The CDR3 protein is CASSLGVVKQYEQFF. The DNA of the CDR3 is TGTGCCAGCAGCTTAGGGGTAGTCAAACAATATGAGCAGTTCTTC.

This chain uses TRBV28 with TRBJ1-5, with 11 bases lining up with TRBD1. CDR1 and CDR2 (germline): MDHEN, SYDVKM. This CDR3 is built from 18 residues. V was clipped by 6 bases and J by 0 bases; unmatched bases: 10. CDR3 DNA: TGTGCCAGCAGCTTAGGACAGGGGGCTATGTATAGCAATCAGCCCCAGCATTTT. It yields the protein CASSLGQGAMYSNQPQHF.

This chain connects TRBV27 to TRBJ2-3; 11 bases align to TRBD2. The CDR3 loop spans 19 amino acids. CDR1 MNHEY and CDR2 SMNVEV come from the germline V gene (reference sequence). The V and J ends lost 5 bases and 4 bases, in that order; junction bases with no gene match: 17. The CDR3 DNA reads TGTGCCAGCAGTCAGGGACTAGCGGAGATCCCCAGGGTGGCAGATACGCAGTATTTT. This translates into CASSQGLAEIPRVADTQYF.

This clone has a handful of counts. The chain uses TRBV7-2 and TRBJ1-5, with D maybe TRBD1 (6 bases). Germline V CDR1 and CDR2: SGHTA, FQGNSA. This CDR3 has 15 residues. V was clipped by 5 bases and J by 0 bases, with 11 bases between them. CDR3 residues: CASSLGGDSNQPQHF. CDR3 sequence (DNA): TGTGCCAGCAGCCTAGGGGGGGATAGCAATCAGCCCCAGCATTTT.

The chain couples TRBV10-3 to TRBJ1-5; 9 bases are shared with TRBD1. This CDR3 comprises 15 residues. From germline, CDR1 is ENHRY and CDR2 SYGVKD. Unmatched junction bases numbered 6, after V lost 6 bases and J lost 3 bases. The CDR3 region has the DNA TGTGCCATCAGCGATAGGGACAGGGCCAATCAGCCCCAGCATTTT. Its protein product is CAISDRDRANQPQHF.

V usage is TRBV5-8 and J usage is TRBJ1-5; D ambiguous. CDR3 length: 13 residues. Germline CDR1 reads SGHTS; CDR2 reads YDEGEE. V lost 0 bases and J lost 0, with 1 base in between. The DNA for the CDR3 is TGTGCCAGCAGCTTGGATAGCAATCAGCCCCAGCATTTT. Translating gives CASSLDSNQPQHF.

The V call is TRBV7-2, the J call TRBJ2-7; no definite D call. This CDR3 is 15 amino acids long. Deletions cut 3 bases from V and 3 bases from J, with 15 bases between. Germline V gives CDR1 SGHTA, CDR2 FQGNSA. CDR3 nucleotides: TGTGCCAGCAGCTTGGAAGCAGGAGATGTCTACGAGCAGTACTTC. The encoded protein is CASSLEAGDVYEQYF.

The rearrangement uses TRBV5-1 and TRBJ2-7; the match to TRBD2 covers 12 bases. V gave up 3 bases and J gave up 6 bases; unmatched junction bases: 7. Germline loops: CDR1 SGHRS, CDR2 YFSETQ. The CDR3 is made up of 15 amino acids. The CDR3 nucleotides are TGCGCCAGCAGCTCGACTAGCGGGGGCCTCGGCGAGCAGTACTTC. It yields the protein CASSSTSGGLGEQYF.

The V gene is TRBV7-9, the J gene TRBJ2-1; no clear D. This CDR3 region has 16 residues. Germline V gives CDR1 SEHNR, CDR2 FQNEAQ (reference sequence). V lost 2 bases to trimming and J lost 9 bases, with 20 bases between them. CDR3 sequence: CASSLPARDGNGEQFF. The DNA of the CDR3 is TGTGCCAGCAGCTTACCCGCGCGCGATGGGAACGGTGAGCAGTTCTTC.